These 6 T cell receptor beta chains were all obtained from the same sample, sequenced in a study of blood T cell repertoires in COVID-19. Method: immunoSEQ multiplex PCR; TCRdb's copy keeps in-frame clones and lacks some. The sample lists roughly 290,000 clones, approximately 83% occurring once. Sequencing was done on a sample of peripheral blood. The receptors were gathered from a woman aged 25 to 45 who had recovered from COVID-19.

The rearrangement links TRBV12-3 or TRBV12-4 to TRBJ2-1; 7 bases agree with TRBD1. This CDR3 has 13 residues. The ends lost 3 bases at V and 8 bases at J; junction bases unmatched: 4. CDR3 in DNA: TGTGCCAGCAGTTTTCAGGGGGTCGATGAGCAGTTCTTC. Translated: CASSFQGVDEQFF.

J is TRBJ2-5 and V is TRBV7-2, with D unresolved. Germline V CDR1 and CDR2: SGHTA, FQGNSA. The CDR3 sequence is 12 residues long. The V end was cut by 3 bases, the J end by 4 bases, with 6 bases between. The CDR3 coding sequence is TGTGCCAGCAGCTTTTGGGCAGAGACCCAGTACTTC. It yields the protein CASSFWAETQYF.

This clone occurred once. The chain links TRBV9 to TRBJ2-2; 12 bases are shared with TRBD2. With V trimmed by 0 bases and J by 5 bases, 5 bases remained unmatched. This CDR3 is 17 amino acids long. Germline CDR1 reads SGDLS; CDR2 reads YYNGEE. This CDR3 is CASSVELAGGGTGELFF. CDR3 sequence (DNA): TGTGCCAGCAGCGTAGAACTAGCGGGGGGAGGAACCGGGGAGCTGTTTTTT. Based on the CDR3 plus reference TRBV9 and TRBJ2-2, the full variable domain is DSGVTQTPKHLITATGQRVTLRCSPRSGDLSVYWYQQSLDQGLQFLIQYYNGEERAKGNILERFSAQQFPDLHSELNLSSLELGDSALYFCASSVELAGGGTGELFFGEGSRLTVL.

CDR3 DNA sequence: TGTGCCAGCAGCGTAGAGGTGGGTGGGCCAGATACGCAGTATTTT. Its protein is CASSVEVGGPDTQYF. V and J are TRBV9 and TRBJ2-3; D remains ambiguous. The CDR3 has 15 residues. The germline V gene encodes CDR1 SGDLS and CDR2 YYNGEE. Trimming took off 0 bases at V and 4 bases at J, with 12 bases between the two ends.

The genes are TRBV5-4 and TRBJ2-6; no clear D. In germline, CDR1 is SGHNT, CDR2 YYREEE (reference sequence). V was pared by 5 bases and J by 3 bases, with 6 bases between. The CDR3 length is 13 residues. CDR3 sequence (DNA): TGTGCCAGCAGATCCCTTGGGGCCAACGTCCTGACTTTC. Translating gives CASRSLGANVLTF.

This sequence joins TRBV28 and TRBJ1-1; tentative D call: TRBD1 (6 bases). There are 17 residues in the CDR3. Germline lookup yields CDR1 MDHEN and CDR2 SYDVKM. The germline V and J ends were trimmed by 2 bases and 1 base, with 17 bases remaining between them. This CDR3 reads CASSLDIGAGENTEAFF. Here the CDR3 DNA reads TGTGCCAGCAGTTTAGATATCGGCGCAGGGGAGAACACTGAAGCTTTCTTT.